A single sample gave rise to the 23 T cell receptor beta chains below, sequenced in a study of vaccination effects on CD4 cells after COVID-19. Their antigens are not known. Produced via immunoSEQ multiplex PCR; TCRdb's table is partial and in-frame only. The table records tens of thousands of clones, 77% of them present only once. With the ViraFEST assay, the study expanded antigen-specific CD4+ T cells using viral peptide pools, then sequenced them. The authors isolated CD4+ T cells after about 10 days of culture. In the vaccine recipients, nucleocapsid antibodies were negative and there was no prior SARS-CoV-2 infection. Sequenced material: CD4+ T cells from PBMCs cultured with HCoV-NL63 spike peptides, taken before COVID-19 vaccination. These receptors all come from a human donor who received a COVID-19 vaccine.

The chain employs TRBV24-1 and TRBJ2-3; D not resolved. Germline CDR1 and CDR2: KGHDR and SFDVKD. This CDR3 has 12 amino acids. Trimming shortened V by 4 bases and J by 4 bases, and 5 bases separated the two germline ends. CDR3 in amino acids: CATSDTPDTQYF. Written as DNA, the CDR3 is TGTGCCACCAGTGACACACCAGATACGCAGTATTTT.

CDR3 residues: CASSLRTSGGEETQYF. The CDR3 nucleotides are TGCGCCAGCAGCTTGAGGACCTCAGGGGGTGAAGAGACCCAGTACTTC. The chain has TRBV5-1 and TRBJ2-5; TRBD1 matches at 7 bases. CDR1 is SGHRS, CDR2 YFSETQ, per germline. This CDR3 region has 16 residues. V was clipped by 1 base and J by 3 bases; unmatched bases: 9.

The CDR3 sequence: CASSLRGGATNYGYTF. CDR3 bases: TGTGCCAGCAGCTTAAGGGGGGGAGCAACCAACTATGGCTACACCTTC. The chain joins TRBV7-3 to TRBJ1-2, with D possibly TRBD1 on 5 matching bases. Trimming shortened V by 1 base and J by 2 bases, and 14 bases separated the two germline ends. The CDR3 has 16 amino acids. Germline V gene data show CDR1 as SGHTA and CDR2 as FQGTGA.

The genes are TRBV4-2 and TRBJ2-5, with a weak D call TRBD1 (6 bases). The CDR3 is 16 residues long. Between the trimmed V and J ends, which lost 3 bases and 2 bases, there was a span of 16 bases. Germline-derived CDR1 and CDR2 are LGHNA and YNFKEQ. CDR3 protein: CASSQALGQRQETQYF. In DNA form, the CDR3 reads TGTGCCAGCAGCCAGGCCCTCGGACAGCGTCAAGAGACCCAGTACTTC.

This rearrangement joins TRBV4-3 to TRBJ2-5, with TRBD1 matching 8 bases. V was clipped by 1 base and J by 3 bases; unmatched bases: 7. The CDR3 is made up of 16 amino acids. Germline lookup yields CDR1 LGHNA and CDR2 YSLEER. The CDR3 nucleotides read TGCGCCAGCAGCCAAGTCTTAGAACAGGGGGAAGAGACCCAGTACTTC. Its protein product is CASSQVLEQGEETQYF.

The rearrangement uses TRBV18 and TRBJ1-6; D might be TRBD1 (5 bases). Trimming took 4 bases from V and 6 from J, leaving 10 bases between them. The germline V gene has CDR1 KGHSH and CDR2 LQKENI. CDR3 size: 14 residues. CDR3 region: CASSRDGTNSPLHF. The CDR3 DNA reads TGTGCCAGCTCACGGGACGGTACTAATTCACCCCTCCACTTT. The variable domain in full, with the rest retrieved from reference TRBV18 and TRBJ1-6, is NAGVMQNPRHLVRRRGQEARLRCSPMKGHSHVYWYRQLPEEGLKFMVYLQKENIIDESGMPKERFSAEFPKEGPSILRIQQVVRGDSAAYFCASSRDGTNSPLHFGNGTRLTVT.

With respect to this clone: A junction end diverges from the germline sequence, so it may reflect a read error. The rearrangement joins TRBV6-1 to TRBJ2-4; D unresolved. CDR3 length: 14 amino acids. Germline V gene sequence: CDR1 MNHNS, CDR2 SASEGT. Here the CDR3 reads CASREDLAKNIQYF. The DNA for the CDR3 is TGTGCCAGCAGGGAAGATCTAGCCAAAAACATTCAGTACTTC.

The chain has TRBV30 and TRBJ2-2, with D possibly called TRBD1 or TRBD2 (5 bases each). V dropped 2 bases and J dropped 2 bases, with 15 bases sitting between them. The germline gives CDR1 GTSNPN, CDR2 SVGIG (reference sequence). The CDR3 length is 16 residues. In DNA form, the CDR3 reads TGTGCCTGGAGTCCGGGAAGGACACCCAACACCGGGGAGCTGTTTTTT. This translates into CAWSPGRTPNTGELFF. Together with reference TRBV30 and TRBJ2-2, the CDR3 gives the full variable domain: SQTIHQWPATLVQPVGSPLSLECTVEGTSNPNLYWYRQAAGRGLQLLFYSVGIGQISSEVPQNLSASRPQDRQFILSSKKLLLSDSGFYLCAWSPGRTPNTGELFFGEGSRLTVL.

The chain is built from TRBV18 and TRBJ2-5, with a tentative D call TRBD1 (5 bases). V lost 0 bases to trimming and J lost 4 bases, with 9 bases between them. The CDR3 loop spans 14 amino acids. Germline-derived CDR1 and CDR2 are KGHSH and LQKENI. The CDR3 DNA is TGTGCCAGCTCACCACCGGGCAGGGCAGAGACCCAGTACTTC. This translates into CASSPPGRAETQYF. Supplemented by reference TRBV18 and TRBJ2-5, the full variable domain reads NAGVMQNPRHLVRRRGQEARLRCSPMKGHSHVYWYRQLPEEGLKFMVYLQKENIIDESGMPKERFSAEFPKEGPSILRIQQVVRGDSAAYFCASSPPGRAETQYFGPGTRLLVL.

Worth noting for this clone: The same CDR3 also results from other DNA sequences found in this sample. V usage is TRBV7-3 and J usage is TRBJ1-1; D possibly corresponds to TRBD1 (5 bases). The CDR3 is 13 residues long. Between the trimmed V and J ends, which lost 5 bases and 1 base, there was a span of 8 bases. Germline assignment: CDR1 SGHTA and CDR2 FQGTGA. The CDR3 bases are TGTGCCAGCAGCCCCACAGGGAACACTGAAGCTTTCTTT. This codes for CASSPTGNTEAFF.

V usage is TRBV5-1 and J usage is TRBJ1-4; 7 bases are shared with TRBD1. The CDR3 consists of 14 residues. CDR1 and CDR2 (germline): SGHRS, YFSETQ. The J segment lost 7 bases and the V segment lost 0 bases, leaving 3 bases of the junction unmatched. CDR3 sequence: CASSLDRGGEKLFF. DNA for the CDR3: TGCGCCAGCAGCTTGGACAGGGGCGGTGAAAAACTGTTTTTT.

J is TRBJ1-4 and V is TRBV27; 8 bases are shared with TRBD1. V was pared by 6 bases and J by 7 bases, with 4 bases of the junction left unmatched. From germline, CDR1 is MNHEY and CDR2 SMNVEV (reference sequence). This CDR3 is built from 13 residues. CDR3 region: CASRPGTGEKLFF. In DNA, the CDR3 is TGTGCCAGCAGACCAGGGACAGGTGAAAAACTGTTTTTT.

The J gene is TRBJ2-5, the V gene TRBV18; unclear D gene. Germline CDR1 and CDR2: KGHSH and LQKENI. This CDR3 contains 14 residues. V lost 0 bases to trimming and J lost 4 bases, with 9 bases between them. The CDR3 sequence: CASSPPSLRETQYF. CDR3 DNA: TGTGCCAGCTCACCACCTTCTCTCCGAGAGACCCAGTACTTC. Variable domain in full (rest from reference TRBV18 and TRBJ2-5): NAGVMQNPRHLVRRRGQEARLRCSPMKGHSHVYWYRQLPEEGLKFMVYLQKENIIDESGMPKERFSAEFPKEGPSILRIQQVVRGDSAAYFCASSPPSLRETQYFGPGTRLLVL.

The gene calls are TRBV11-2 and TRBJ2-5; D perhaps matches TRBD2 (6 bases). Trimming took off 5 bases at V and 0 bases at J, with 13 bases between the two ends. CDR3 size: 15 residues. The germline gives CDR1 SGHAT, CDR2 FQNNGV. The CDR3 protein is CASSGDGRNQETQYF. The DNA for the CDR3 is TGTGCCAGCAGCGGAGATGGGAGGAACCAAGAGACCCAGTACTTC.

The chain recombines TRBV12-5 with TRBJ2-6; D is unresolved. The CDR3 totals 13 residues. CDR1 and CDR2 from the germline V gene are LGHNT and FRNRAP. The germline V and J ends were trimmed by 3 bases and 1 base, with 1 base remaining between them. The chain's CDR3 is CASGFSGANVLTF. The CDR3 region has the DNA TGTGCTAGTGGTTTTTCTGGGGCCAACGTCCTGACTTTC.

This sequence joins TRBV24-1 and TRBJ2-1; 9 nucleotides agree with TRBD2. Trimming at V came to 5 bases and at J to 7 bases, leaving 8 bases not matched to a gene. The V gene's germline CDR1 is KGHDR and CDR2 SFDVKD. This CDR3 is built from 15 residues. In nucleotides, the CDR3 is TGTGCCACCAGTGTGGCTAGCGGGGTTATTAATGAGCAGTTCTTC. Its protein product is CATSVASGVINEQFF.

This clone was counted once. The CDR3: CASSKRQGANTEAFF. The CDR3 bases are TGTGCCAGCAGTAAGAGACAGGGAGCGAACACTGAAGCTTTCTTT. The chain uses TRBV6-5 and TRBJ1-1, with 7 bases identical to TRBD1. This CDR3 has 15 residues. V was pared by 5 bases and J by 1 base, with 7 bases of the junction left unmatched. From germline, CDR1 is MNHEY and CDR2 SVGAGI.

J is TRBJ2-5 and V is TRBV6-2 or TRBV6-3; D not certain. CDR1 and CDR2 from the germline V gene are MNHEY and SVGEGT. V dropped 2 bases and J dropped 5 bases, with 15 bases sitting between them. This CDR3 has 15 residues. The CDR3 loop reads CASSYRALYSETQYF. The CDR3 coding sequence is TGTGCCAGCAGTTACAGGGCATTGTATTCGGAGACCCAGTACTTC.

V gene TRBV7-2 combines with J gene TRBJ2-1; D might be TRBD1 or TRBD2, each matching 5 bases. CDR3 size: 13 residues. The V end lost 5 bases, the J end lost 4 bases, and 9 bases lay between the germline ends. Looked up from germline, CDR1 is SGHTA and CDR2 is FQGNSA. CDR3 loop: CASSGDRYNEQFF. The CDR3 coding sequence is TGTGCCAGCAGCGGGGACCGATACAATGAGCAGTTCTTC.

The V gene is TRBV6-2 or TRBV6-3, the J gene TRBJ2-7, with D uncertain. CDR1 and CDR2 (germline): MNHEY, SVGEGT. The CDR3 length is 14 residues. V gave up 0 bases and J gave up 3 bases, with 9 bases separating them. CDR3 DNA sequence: TGTGCCAGCAGTTACTCGAGCAGTTACTACGAGCAGTACGTC. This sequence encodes CASSYSSSYYEQYV.

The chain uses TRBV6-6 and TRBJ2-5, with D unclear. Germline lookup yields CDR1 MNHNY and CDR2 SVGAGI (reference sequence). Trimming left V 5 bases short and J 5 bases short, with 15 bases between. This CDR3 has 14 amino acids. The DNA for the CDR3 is TGTGCCAGCAGTATCCCCCCGTTATCCGAGACCCAGTACTTC. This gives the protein CASSIPPLSETQYF.

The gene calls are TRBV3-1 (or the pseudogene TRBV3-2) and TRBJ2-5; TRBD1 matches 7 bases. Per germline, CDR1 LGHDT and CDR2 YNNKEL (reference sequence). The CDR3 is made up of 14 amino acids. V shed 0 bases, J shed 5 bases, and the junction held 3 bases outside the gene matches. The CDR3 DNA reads TGTGCCAGCAGCCAAGAGAGGGGGCGGGAGACCCAGTACTTC. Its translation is CASSQERGRETQYF.

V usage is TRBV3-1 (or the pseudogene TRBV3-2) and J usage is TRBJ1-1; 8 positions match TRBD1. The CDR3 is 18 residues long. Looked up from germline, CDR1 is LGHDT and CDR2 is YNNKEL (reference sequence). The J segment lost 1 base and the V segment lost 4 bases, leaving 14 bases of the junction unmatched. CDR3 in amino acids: CASSPLIFFGTGNTEAFF. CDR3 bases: TGTGCCAGCAGCCCCTTAATCTTTTTTGGGACAGGGAACACTGAAGCTTTCTTT.